Listed here are 32 T cell receptor beta chains from one sample, sequenced in a study of T cell responses to AZD1222 COVID-19 vaccine. Clones were sequenced by immunoSEQ multiplex PCR, and TCRdb holds only the in-frame ones, with some missing. The sample lists 120,000 or so clones, just over 90% occurring once. This material consisted of peripheral blood, taken on day 0 of AZD1222 vaccination. The receptor set was obtained from an adult in good health.

This clone was counted between two and nine times. The chain is built from TRBV4-2 and TRBJ2-2; 11 bases align to TRBD2. CDR1 is LGHNA, CDR2 YNFKEQ, per germline. The CDR3 spans 17 residues. J lost 3 bases, V lost 1 base, and 4 bases had no gene match. CDR3 sequence (DNA): TGTGCCAGCAGCCAAGGACTAGCGGGAACGGACACCGGGGAGCTGTTTTTT. This sequence encodes CASSQGLAGTDTGELFF.

The chain is built from TRBV11-2 and TRBJ1-2, with D perhaps matching TRBD1 (6 bases). V lost 0 bases to trimming and J lost 5 bases, with 13 bases between them. The germline V gene encodes CDR1 SGHAT and CDR2 FQNNGV. This CDR3 spans 15 amino acids. CDR3 residues: CASSLEAGVWYGYTF. The DNA for the CDR3 is TGTGCCAGCAGCTTAGAGGCAGGGGTCTGGTATGGCTACACCTTC.

The CDR3 DNA sequence: TGTGCCAGCAGTGCGGACAGGGAGGTCCAGCCCCAGCATTTT. Protein: CASSADREVQPQHF. The rearrangement joins TRBV28 to TRBJ1-5; TRBD1 agrees at 8 bases. This CDR3 has 14 residues. The germline CDR1 and CDR2 sequences are MDHEN and SYDVKM. V shed 5 bases and J 7 bases; nucleotides not matched to a gene: 7.

The chain couples TRBV27 to TRBJ1-5; the D gene is possibly TRBD1 (6 bases). The V gene's germline CDR1 is MNHEY and CDR2 SMNVEV (reference sequence). V lost 5 bases to trimming and J lost 0 bases, with 14 bases between them. The CDR3 contains 16 residues. CDR3 sequence (DNA): TGTGCCAGCAGTCCACATTGGACAGATAGCAATCAGCCCCAGCATTTT. It yields the protein CASSPHWTDSNQPQHF.

This chain connects TRBV7-2 to TRBJ1-5; 7 bases line up with TRBD1. The V gene end was trimmed by 8 bases and the J gene end by 7 bases; junction bases not matched to a gene: 8. The CDR3 length is 13 residues. CDR1 and CDR2 from the germline V gene are SGHTA and FQGNSA. In nucleotides, the CDR3 is TGTGCCAGCGGCACAGGGGCGCGGCAGCCCCAGCATTTT. Protein product: CASGTGARQPQHF.

This chain connects TRBV29-1 to TRBJ1-2; D not resolved. CDR1 and CDR2 (germline): SQVTM, ANQGSEA. CDR3 length: 13 residues. V lost 2 bases and J 1 base, leaving 8 bases between the germline ends. This chain's CDR3 is CSVERERNYGYTF. The CDR3 nucleotides read TGCAGCGTTGAAAGGGAGCGTAACTATGGCTACACCTTC.

V usage is TRBV18 and J usage is TRBJ2-3; 11 nucleotides agree with TRBD2. The CDR3 length is 16 residues. Per germline, CDR1 KGHSH and CDR2 LQKENI. V lost 3 bases, J lost 2 bases, and 4 bases stayed unmatched. CDR3 loop: CASSPLAGGPTDTQYF. CDR3 nucleotides: TGTGCCAGCTCACCTTTAGCGGGAGGGCCCACAGATACGCAGTATTTT.

This clone came up once. The chain combines TRBV19 with TRBJ1-6, with D possibly matching TRBD1 (5 bases). The CDR3 runs to 16 residues. With 6 bases removed from V and 3 bases from J, the gap between germline ends came to 15 bases. The germline V gene encodes CDR1 LNHDA and CDR2 SQIVND (reference sequence). CDR3 loop: CASSRDPEVYNSPLHF. CDR3 nucleotides: TGTGCCAGTAGCCGGGACCCCGAAGTCTATAATTCACCCCTCCACTTT.

The chain employs TRBV6-5 and TRBJ1-2, with D perhaps TRBD1 (6 bases). This CDR3 is built from 10 residues. Germline values: CDR1 MNHEY, CDR2 SVGAGI. Trimming took 6 bases from V and 9 from J, leaving 8 bases between them. Here the CDR3 reads CASRQGSYTF. CDR3 DNA: TGTGCCAGCAGACAGGGAAGCTACACCTTC.

The gene calls are TRBV25-1 and TRBJ2-3; D might be TRBD2 (5 bases). V lost 7 bases, J lost 5 bases, and 7 bases lay in between. The CDR3 totals 11 residues. CDR1 and CDR2 from the germline V gene are MGHDK and SYGVNS. CDR3 residues: CASKRKDTQYF. The CDR3, as DNA: TGTGCCAGCAAGCGGAAAGATACGCAGTATTTT.

This clone has a handful of counts. This chain links TRBV5-1 with TRBJ2-7; TRBD1 aligns across 7 bases. This CDR3 comprises 16 residues. J was trimmed by 2 bases and V by 1 base; bases with no gene match: 9. Looked up from germline, CDR1 is SGHRS and CDR2 is YFSETQ. CDR3 amino acids: CASSLKGAELAYEQYF. CDR3 nucleotides: TGCGCCAGCAGCTTGAAGGGGGCCGAGCTAGCCTACGAGCAGTACTTC.

The chain uses TRBV11-2 and TRBJ2-7, with 10 bases matching TRBD2. V dropped 1 base and J dropped 6; count of bases not matched to a gene: 9. CDR3 length: 16 amino acids. Germline assignment: CDR1 SGHAT and CDR2 FQNNGV. The CDR3 reads CASSLGALAGVLEQYF. In nucleotides, the CDR3 is TGTGCCAGCAGCTTAGGGGCTCTAGCGGGGGTTCTCGAGCAGTACTTC.

This clone has a single count. This chain joins TRBV18 and TRBJ1-5; 9 bases match TRBD1. Germline-derived CDR1 and CDR2 are KGHSH and LQKENI. J was trimmed by 3 bases and V by 6 bases; bases with no gene match: 6. The CDR3 consists of 15 residues. The DNA of the CDR3 is TGTGCCAGCTCGCGGACAGGGGCAGACAATCAGCCCCAGCATTTT. This encodes CASSRTGADNQPQHF.

The rearrangement joins TRBV9 to TRBJ2-2, with unresolved D. Germline-derived CDR1 and CDR2 are SGDLS and YYNGEE. The CDR3 runs 16 residues. Trimming removed 0 bases from V and 6 bases from J, with 15 bases in between. The CDR3 bases are TGTGCCAGCAGCGTAGGGGGAAGGTTGACGGCCGGGGAGCTGTTTTTT. Protein sequence: CASSVGGRLTAGELFF. Full variable domain (rest looked up from reference TRBV9 and TRBJ2-2): DSGVTQTPKHLITATGQRVTLRCSPRSGDLSVYWYQQSLDQGLQFLIQYYNGEERAKGNILERFSAQQFPDLHSELNLSSLELGDSALYFCASSVGGRLTAGELFFGEGSRLTVL.

V usage is TRBV5-1 and J usage is TRBJ2-7; D perhaps matches TRBD1 (5 bases). CDR3 length: 14 amino acids. Trimming took 0 bases from V and 1 from J, leaving 8 bases between them. CDR1 is SGHRS and CDR2 is YFSETQ in the germline V gene. The chain's CDR3 is CASSLVQASYEQYF. The CDR3 DNA follows: TGCGCCAGCAGCTTGGTACAGGCTTCCTACGAGCAGTACTTC.

The chain uses TRBV7-9 and TRBJ1-2; 7 positions match TRBD1. Germline loops: CDR1 SEHNR, CDR2 FQNEAQ (reference sequence). The J segment lost 8 bases and the V segment lost 1 base, leaving 7 bases of the junction unmatched. This CDR3 contains 14 residues. CDR3 sequence (DNA): TGTGCCAGCAGCTTAGGAACAGGGACAGCCGGCTACACCTTC. Translating it yields CASSLGTGTAGYTF.

The chain employs TRBV6-2 or TRBV6-3 and TRBJ2-5, with unresolved D. This CDR3 is built from 13 residues. The V gene's germline CDR1 is MNHEY and CDR2 SVGEGT. V dropped 0 bases and J dropped 3 bases, with 5 bases sitting between them. The CDR3 region is CASSYSLKETQYF. The CDR3 coding sequence is TGTGCCAGCAGTTACTCGCTTAAAGAGACCCAGTACTTC.

V and J are TRBV6-4 and TRBJ2-3; D possibly uses TRBD1 or TRBD2 (5 bases each). V was shortened by 2 bases and J by 11 bases, with 8 bases between the two germline ends. The CDR3 is 11 residues long. Germline CDR1 is MRHNA and CDR2 is SNTAGT. CDR3 loop: CASSDRDRQYF. DNA of the CDR3: TGTGCCAGCAGTGACCGGGACCGGCAGTATTTT.

The chain has TRBV29-1 and TRBJ1-2; 9 positions match TRBD1. CDR1 SQVTM and CDR2 ANQGSEA come from the germline V gene. CDR3 length: 14 amino acids. Unmatched junction bases numbered 6, after V lost 2 bases and J lost 5 bases. This chain's CDR3 is CSVESGQGFYGYTF. Written as DNA, the CDR3 is TGCAGCGTTGAATCGGGACAGGGATTTTATGGCTACACCTTC.

The J gene is TRBJ1-1, the V gene TRBV29-1; TRBD1 aligns across 10 bases. J lost 4 bases, V lost 8 bases, and 4 bases had no gene match. CDR3 length: 12 residues. Per the germline V gene, CDR1 is SQVTM and CDR2 is ANQGSEA. The CDR3: CSIGQGGTEAFF. The CDR3 nucleotides are TGCAGCATAGGACAGGGGGGCACTGAAGCTTTCTTT.

V usage is TRBV5-4 and J usage is TRBJ2-6; no firm D call. This CDR3 region has 15 residues. V lost 0 bases and J lost 0, with 4 bases in between. The germline V gene has CDR1 SGHNT and CDR2 YYREEE (reference sequence). CDR3 sequence: CASSLGNSGANVLTF. The CDR3 DNA sequence: TGTGCCAGCAGCTTGGGAAACTCTGGGGCCAACGTCCTGACTTTC.

The chain links TRBV7-2 to TRBJ2-4; no firm D call. Trimming took 2 bases from V and 1 from J, leaving 12 bases between them. Germline V lookup: CDR1 SGHTA, CDR2 FQGNSA. This CDR3 is built from 16 residues. This CDR3 is CASSLMDPTAKNIQYF. The CDR3 coding sequence is TGTGCCAGCAGCTTAATGGATCCGACGGCCAAAAACATTCAGTACTTC.

V gene TRBV19 combines with J gene TRBJ1-1; D is unresolved. Germline loops: CDR1 LNHDA, CDR2 SQIVND (reference sequence). This CDR3 is built from 13 residues. The V gene lost 4 bases and the J gene lost 6 bases, with 12 bases spanning the gap. In nucleotides, the CDR3 is TGTGCCAGTAGTACCGAATTTTTGGCTGAAGCTTTCTTT. Its protein product is CASSTEFLAEAFF. The full variable domain, rest sourced from reference TRBV19 and TRBJ1-1, is DGGITQSPKYLFRKEGQNVTLSCEQNLNHDAMYWYRQDPGQGLRLIYYSQIVNDFQKGDIAEGYSVSREKKESFPLTVTSAQKNPTAFYLCASSTEFLAEAFFGQGTRLTVV.

V and J are TRBV7-9 and TRBJ2-1; 7 bases agree with TRBD2. V gave up 2 bases and J gave up 5 bases; unmatched junction bases: 12. Germline V gives CDR1 SEHNR, CDR2 FQNEAQ (reference sequence). The CDR3 runs 17 residues. The CDR3 sequence is CASSLYRGSSGDNEQFF. CDR3 nucleotides: TGTGCCAGCAGCTTATATCGTGGGTCTAGCGGAGACAATGAGCAGTTCTTC.

The rearrangement uses TRBV19 and TRBJ1-2, with D possibly being TRBD1 (5 bases). The CDR3 runs to 17 residues. Germline lookup yields CDR1 LNHDA and CDR2 SQIVND (reference sequence). The V and J ends lost 5 bases and 3 bases respectively, with 22 bases between them. CDR3 sequence: CASSSAAMGREDYGYTF. As DNA, the CDR3 is TGTGCCAGTAGTTCAGCCGCTATGGGGCGCGAGGACTATGGCTACACCTTC.

The chain joins TRBV28 to TRBJ1-1; D is undetermined. From germline, CDR1 is MDHEN and CDR2 SYDVKM. V lost 3 bases to trimming and J lost 8 bases, with 19 bases between them. This CDR3 is 15 amino acids long. The CDR3 sequence is CASSFEGSPTAEAFF. In nucleotides, the CDR3 is TGTGCCAGCAGTTTTGAGGGCAGCCCCACGGCCGAAGCTTTCTTT.

This chain connects TRBV4-3 to TRBJ1-3; 7 bases fit TRBD1. This CDR3 is built from 17 residues. Unmatched junction bases numbered 7, after V lost 2 bases and J lost 0 bases. CDR1 is LGHNA, CDR2 YSLEER, per germline. The CDR3 reads CASSQQDRIDSGNTIYF. CDR3 bases: TGCGCCAGCAGCCAACAGGACAGGATCGACTCTGGAAACACCATATATTTT.

The chain links TRBV7-8 to TRBJ1-3, with D hard to call. CDR1 and CDR2 from the germline V gene are SGHVS and FQNEAQ. V lost 3 bases and J 4 bases, leaving 10 bases between the germline ends. The CDR3 contains 14 residues. The CDR3 DNA sequence: TGTGCCAGCAGCTTTAGAGGAGACGGAAACACCATATATTTT. It encodes CASSFRGDGNTIYF.

In its sample, this clone was seen a few times. This sequence joins TRBV4-2 and TRBJ1-1; D call uncertain. CDR1 and CDR2 from the germline V gene are LGHNA and YNFKEQ. This CDR3 has 13 residues. Trimming removed 4 bases from V and 6 bases from J, with 12 bases in between. The CDR3 spells CASSPDGRAEAFF. The CDR3 region has the DNA TGTGCCAGCAGCCCGGATGGAAGGGCTGAAGCTTTCTTT.

The chain has TRBV11-2 and TRBJ1-2; 7 bases match TRBD1. V lost 5 bases, J lost 4 bases, and 4 bases stayed unmatched. The CDR3 loop spans 13 amino acids. Per germline, CDR1 SGHAT and CDR2 FQNNGV. The CDR3 DNA reads as TGTGCCAGCAGCCGATCAGGGGGCTATGGCTACACCTTC. Its protein is CASSRSGGYGYTF.

The chain recombines TRBV14 with TRBJ1-6; D remains ambiguous. Germline assignment: CDR1 SGHDN and CDR2 FVKESK. This CDR3 is built from 13 residues. Trimming removed 1 base at V and 10 bases at J, with 8 bases between. The CDR3 sequence is CASSQVLGSPLHF. DNA of the CDR3: TGTGCCAGCAGCCAAGTTCTAGGATCACCCCTCCACTTT.

The chain joins TRBV18 to TRBJ2-1; D is unclear. The germline V gene has CDR1 KGHSH and CDR2 LQKENI. This CDR3 has 13 amino acids. V lost 4 bases, J lost 0 bases, and 4 bases lay in between. CDR3 sequence: CASSLGSYNEQFF. The CDR3 bases are TGTGCCAGCTCACTGGGCTCCTACAATGAGCAGTTCTTC.